These 29 T cell receptor beta chains originate from one sample sequenced in a study of metastatic and nonmetastatic thyroid tumors. Treatment of any kind had been given to no patient before thyroid surgery. With MiXCR, TCRdb reprocessed the PCR reads. The sample carries about 13,000 clones, around 25% recorded once. The sample consisted of blood. Receptor source: a male donor with papillary thyroid cancer or a benign thyroid nodule (not recorded which). Some clones in this sample may be carry-over from other donors' samples.

This clone is a singleton in its sample. The rearrangement uses TRBV2 and TRBJ2-6; possibly TRBD1 for D (6 bases). V gave up 3 bases and J gave up 2 bases, with 14 bases separating them. Germline V CDR1 and CDR2: SNHLY, FYNNEI. The length of the CDR3 is 17 residues. The CDR3 sequence: CASSERGLEAGANVLTF. CDR3 nucleotide sequence: TGTGCCAGCAGTGAGAGGGGGTTGGAGGCTGGGGCCAACGTCCTGACTTTC.

This clone was seen more than once but under ten times. CDR3 nucleotide sequence: TGTGCCAGCGTCGGACAGGCCGGAGATACGCAGTATTTT. Encoded protein: CASVGQAGDTQYF. This chain uses TRBV6-1 with TRBJ2-3, with 7 positions matching TRBD1. CDR1 is MNHNS, CDR2 SASEGT, per germline. V lost 8 bases to trimming and J lost 5 bases; unmatched junction nucleotides: 7. The CDR3 runs 13 residues.

CDR3 region: CASSFGLTDTQYF. The CDR3 DNA reads TGTGCCAGCAGCTTCGGCCTCACAGATACGCAGTATTTT. The rearrangement links TRBV7-2 to TRBJ2-3; D is undetermined. This CDR3 comprises 13 residues. Germline CDR1 reads SGHTA; CDR2 reads FQGNSA. Trimming took 3 bases from V and 2 from J, leaving 6 bases between them.

The chain employs TRBV6-5 and TRBJ2-7; the match to TRBD2 covers 10 bases. V lost 4 bases to trimming and J lost 2 bases; unmatched junction nucleotides: 8. This CDR3 has 16 amino acids. Germline lookup yields CDR1 MNHEY and CDR2 SVGAGI. This CDR3 is CASSSPGTSAPYEQYF. CDR3 bases: TGTGCCAGCAGTTCCCCCGGGACTAGCGCGCCCTACGAGCAGTACTTC.

V and J are TRBV20-1 and TRBJ2-5, with 9 bases aligning to TRBD2. The CDR3 runs to 15 residues. The V and J ends lost 2 bases and 2 bases, in that order; junction bases with no gene match: 6. Germline V gene data show CDR1 as DFQATT and CDR2 as SNEGSKA (reference sequence). This CDR3 is CSARSTSGLQETQYF. The CDR3 bases are TGCAGTGCTAGATCTACTAGCGGGCTACAAGAGACCCAGTACTTC.

This clone showed up just a few times. The chain is built from TRBV6-2 or TRBV6-3 and TRBJ2-7; no clear D gene. The CDR3 is 17 residues long. The ends were cut back, 0 bases at V and 4 bases at J, with 19 bases in the middle. CDR1 is MNHEY and CDR2 is SVGEGT in the germline V gene. The CDR3 DNA is TGTGCCAGCAGTTACTCACGGGCGCGGCTTCTTGCGTACGAGCAGTACTTC. It yields the protein CASSYSRARLLAYEQYF.

About this clone: At one boundary the junction diverges from the germline segment, which might be a read error. CDR3 sequence: CASSRQANYSYTF. For the CDR3, the DNA is TGTGCCAGCAGCCGACAGGCAAACTATAGCTACACATTC. The V and J genes are TRBV2 and TRBJ1-2; a possible D gene is TRBD1 (6 bases). The germline CDR1 and CDR2 sequences are SNHLY and FYNNEI. CDR3 length: 13 residues.

The genes are TRBV27 and TRBJ2-7; 10 nucleotides match TRBD1. The CDR3 covers 15 residues. Germline trimming cut 7 bases from V and 0 bases from J; bases unmatched to any gene: 6. Germline CDR1 and CDR2: MNHEY and SMNVEV (reference sequence). The DNA for the CDR3 is TGTGCCAGCACCACGGGACAGGGGAGCTCCTACGAGCAGTACTTC. Encoded protein: CASTTGQGSSYEQYF.

The rearrangement joins TRBV7-9 to TRBJ2-1, with D possibly being TRBD2 (6 bases). The CDR3 length is 13 residues. Trimming took off 1 base at V and 8 bases at J, with 9 bases between the two ends. From germline, CDR1 is SEHNR and CDR2 FQNEAQ (reference sequence). The CDR3 DNA reads as TGTGCCAGCAGCTTAGGGAGGGACCATGAGCAGTTCTTC. This codes for CASSLGRDHEQFF.

This chain joins TRBV30 and TRBJ2-3; TRBD2 matches at 15 bases. V was clipped by 2 bases and J by 6 bases; unmatched bases: 3. Germline CDR1 and CDR2: GTSNPN and SVGIG (reference sequence). The CDR3 totals 15 residues. This chain's CDR3 is CAWSLGTSGRDTQYF. CDR3 coding DNA: TGTGCCTGGAGTCTAGGGACTAGCGGGAGGGATACGCAGTATTTT.

This clone came up many times. The CDR3 DNA is TGTGCCAGCAGTGACAACACCGACACCGGGGAGCTGTTTTTT. As protein: CASSDNTDTGELFF. The chain is built from TRBV6-4 and TRBJ2-2; no clear D gene. This CDR3 has 14 residues. Germline V gene lookup returns CDR1 MRHNA and CDR2 SNTAGT. Trimming pared 2 bases from V and 3 bases from J, leaving 7 bases between.

The rearrangement uses TRBV5-5 and TRBJ2-7; D unresolved. This CDR3 region has 13 residues. Trimming stripped 4 bases from V and 0 bases from J, with 8 bases between. CDR1 and CDR2 (germline): SGHKS, YYEKEE (reference sequence). The CDR3: CASSAADSYEQYF. For the CDR3, the DNA is TGTGCCAGCAGCGCTGCGGACTCCTACGAGCAGTACTTC.

V usage is TRBV12-3 or TRBV12-4 and J usage is TRBJ1-2; 11 positions agree with TRBD1. V lost 3 bases to trimming and J lost 8 bases; unmatched junction nucleotides: 2. The CDR3 runs to 13 residues. The CDR3 is CASSLGQGGGYTF. In nucleotides, the CDR3 is TGTGCCAGCAGTTTGGGACAGGGGGGCGGCTACACCTTC.

For the CDR3, the DNA is TGTGCCAGCAGTGAAGCAACAGGGGGCAAAGCTAACTATGGCTACACCTTC. Amino acids: CASSEATGGKANYGYTF. V and J are TRBV2 and TRBJ1-2; 9 bases are shared with TRBD1. The CDR3 totals 17 residues. V gave up 0 bases and J gave up 0 bases; unmatched junction bases: 5. Germline V CDR1 and CDR2: SNHLY, FYNNEI.

This chain links TRBV28 with TRBJ2-7; 8 nucleotides line up with TRBD2. Germline CDR1 and CDR2: MDHEN and SYDVKM. The CDR3 is made up of 15 amino acids. The ends lost 5 bases at V and 5 bases at J; junction bases unmatched: 11. In DNA, the CDR3 is TGTGCCAGCAGTGACCAAAGCGGGAGTTCGGACGAGCAGTACTTC. As protein: CASSDQSGSSDEQYF.

This clone was picked up many times. J is TRBJ1-2 and V is TRBV9, with D uncertain. The V end lost 0 bases, the J end lost 8 bases, and 8 bases lay between the germline ends. The V gene's germline CDR1 is SGDLS and CDR2 YYNGEE. This CDR3 is built from 12 residues. The CDR3 reads CASSVGSRGYTF. The CDR3 coding sequence is TGTGCCAGCAGCGTAGGTTCTAGGGGCTACACCTTC.

The chain links TRBV3-1 to TRBJ2-2; D not certain. V lost 4 bases and J 5 bases, leaving 11 bases between the germline ends. This CDR3 comprises 14 residues. Germline assignment: CDR1 LGHDT and CDR2 YNNKEL (reference sequence). CDR3 bases: TGTGCCAGCAGCCCTAGAGAGGCTACCGGGGAGCTGTTTTTT. As protein: CASSPREATGELFF. The full variable domain, with the rest looked up from reference TRBV3-1 and TRBJ2-2, is DTAVSQTPKYLVTQMGNDKSIKCEQNLGHDTMYWYKQDSKKFLKIMFSYNNKELIINETVPNRFSPKSPDKAHLNLHINSLELGDSAVYFCASSPREATGELFFGEGSRLTVL.

In its sample, this clone was seen a few times. The CDR3 DNA follows: TGCAGCGTCTCCGGGACTAGCGCAGATGAGCAGTTCTTC. This gives the protein CSVSGTSADEQFF. J is TRBJ2-1 and V is TRBV29-1; 10 nucleotides agree with TRBD2. CDR3 length equals 13 residues. J was trimmed by 8 bases and V by 6 bases; bases with no gene match: 7. Germline CDR1 SQVTM, CDR2 ANQGSEA.

This clone was counted a few times. The rearrangement joins TRBV28 to TRBJ1-3, with 7 bases lining up with TRBD1. The CDR3 length is 15 residues. Trimming removed 6 bases from V and 0 bases from J; junction bases left unmatched: 5. The germline CDR1 and CDR2 sequences are MDHEN and SYDVKM. The CDR3 coding sequence is TGTGCCAGCAGACGACAGGGAGACTCTGGAAACACCATATATTTT. Residues: CASRRQGDSGNTIYF.

V usage is TRBV11-1 and J usage is TRBJ1-3; TRBD1 aligns across 7 bases. J lost 2 bases, V lost 4 bases, and 5 bases had no gene match. From germline, CDR1 is SGHAT and CDR2 FQDESV (reference sequence). This CDR3 is 15 amino acids long. The CDR3 is CASSYKTGTGNTIYF. As DNA, the CDR3 is TGTGCCAGCAGCTACAAGACAGGGACTGGAAACACCATATATTTT.

This chain links TRBV20-1 with TRBJ2-3; 8 bases line up with TRBD1. The germline V gene encodes CDR1 DFQATT and CDR2 SNEGSKA (reference sequence). This CDR3 is 14 amino acids long. Trimming removed 0 bases from V and 4 bases from J; junction bases left unmatched: 3. The CDR3 sequence: CSARDQTGADTQYF. CDR3 nucleotide sequence: TGCAGTGCTAGAGATCAGACAGGGGCAGATACGCAGTATTTT.

This chain connects TRBV19 to TRBJ2-7; D may be TRBD2 (5 bases). Trimming removed 4 bases from V and 4 bases from J, with 23 bases in between. Looked up from germline, CDR1 is LNHDA and CDR2 is SQIVND (reference sequence). The CDR3 is 17 residues long. For the CDR3, the DNA is TGTGCCAGTAGTAAAAAGGGTTTCGGACTCGAAAATTACGAGCAGTACTTC. It codes for CASSKKGFGLENYEQYF.

This clone appeared many times. One end of the junction is discordant with germline, which a read error may explain. The chain's CDR3 is CANSSQWDQLTIGEQFF. The CDR3 coding sequence is TGTGCCAACAGCTCCCAATGGGACCAACTGACTATCGGAGAGCAGTTCTTC. V and J are TRBV11-2 and TRBJ2-1; either TRBD1 or TRBD2 may fit D (5 bases each). Looked up from germline, CDR1 is SGHAT and CDR2 is FQNNGV. The CDR3 runs to 17 residues. The whole variable domain, filled in from reference TRBV11-2 and TRBJ2-1, reads EAGVAQSPRYKIIEKRQSVAFWCNPISGHATLYWYQQILGQGPKLLIQFQNNGVVDDSQLPKDRFSAERLKGVDSTLKIQPAKLEDSAVYLCANSSQWDQLTIGEQFFGPGTRLTVL.

Within the sample, this clone is medium-sized. This chain uses TRBV12-3 or TRBV12-4 with TRBJ2-1; 12 nucleotides align to TRBD2. The CDR3 has 15 residues. V shed 5 bases and J 4 bases; nucleotides not matched to a gene: 3. The CDR3 spells CASSTSGRPYNEQFF. Written as DNA, the CDR3 is TGTGCCAGCAGTACTAGCGGGAGGCCTTACAATGAGCAGTTCTTC.

V usage is TRBV12-3 or TRBV12-4 and J usage is TRBJ2-7, with 10 bases aligning to TRBD1. V was clipped by 2 bases and J by 5 bases; unmatched bases: 6. The CDR3 has 15 residues. The CDR3 loop is CASSLKGQGNDEQYF. The DNA for the CDR3 is TGTGCCAGCAGTTTAAAGGGACAGGGGAACGACGAGCAGTACTTC.

The rearrangement links TRBV28 to TRBJ1-1, with D perhaps TRBD1 (5 bases). The CDR3 extends over 14 amino acids. The germline V gene has CDR1 MDHEN and CDR2 SYDVKM. V dropped 1 base and J dropped 1 base, with 7 bases sitting between them. The DNA of the CDR3 is TGTGCCAGCAGTTTATTGGGGGGGAACACTGAAGCTTTCTTT. It specifies CASSLLGGNTEAFF. Based on the CDR3 plus reference TRBV28 and TRBJ1-1, the full variable domain is DVKVTQSSRYLVKRTGEKVFLECVQDMDHENMFWYRQDPGLGLRLIYFSYDVKMKEKGDIPEGYSVSREKKERFSLILESASTNQTSMYLCASSLLGGNTEAFFGQGTRLTVV.

V is TRBV6-5 and J is TRBJ1-1, with 7 bases lining up with TRBD1. Trimming cost V 0 bases and J 4 bases; bases outside gene matches: 2. This CDR3 spans 14 amino acids. Germline CDR1 reads MNHEY; CDR2 reads SVGAGI. The CDR3 sequence: CASSYSAGGTEAFF. In nucleotides, the CDR3 is TGTGCCAGCAGTTACTCGGCAGGGGGCACTGAAGCTTTCTTT.

This clone appeared a few times. An end of the junction does not agree with germline; a read error may underlie this. The V call is TRBV6-1, the J call TRBJ2-2; 8 bases are a match to TRBD2. The CDR3 loop spans 16 amino acids. CDR1 and CDR2 (germline): MNHNS, SASEGT. This chain's CDR3 is CASSDSAGGATGELFF. DNA of the CDR3: TGTGCCAGCAGTGACAGTGCGGGAGGTGCCACCGGGGAGCTGTTTTTC.

This clone was picked up many times. In DNA form, the CDR3 reads TGTGCCAGCAGTGCTAGACAAGGGAGTGACACCATATATTTT. It yields the protein CASSARQGSDTIYF. The J gene is TRBJ1-3, the V gene TRBV3-1; D unclear. The V end lost 6 bases, the J end lost 8 bases, and 17 bases lay between the germline ends. The germline V gene has CDR1 LGHDT and CDR2 YNNKEL (reference sequence). The CDR3 has 14 amino acids.